These 18 T cell receptor beta chains came from one sample sequenced in a study of T cells in women clearing cervical HPV infection. The assay was immunoSEQ multiplex PCR, and TCRdb's table has in-frame clones only and misses some. In total, the table holds approximately 16,000 clones. The sequenced material came from blood buffy coat. The receptor source for this set is a woman aged 18-69 years with a cervical HPV16 infection that either progressed to CIN3+ or cleared (not recorded which).

As concerns this clone: The CDR3 end falls 3 residues outside the read, so it is completed with the germline J gene. The gene calls are TRBV2 and TRBJ1-1; D is perhaps TRBD1 (5 bases). Trimming took off 5 bases at V and 0 bases at J, with 10 bases between the two ends. Germline values: CDR1 SNHLY, CDR2 FYNNEI. The length of the CDR3 is 14 residues. The sequenced CDR3 bases are TGTGCCAGCAGTCCCAGGGCTCTGAACACTGAA. Amino acid sequence: CASSPRALNTE. The CDR3, in full, reads CASSPRALNTEAFF.

Concerning this clone: The read ends 3 residues shy of where the CDR3 ends; the end is completed using the germline J gene. The chain carries TRBV20-1 and TRBJ2-3; the D gene is possibly TRBD2 (6 bases). Looked up from germline, CDR1 is DFQATT and CDR2 is SNEGSKA (reference sequence). The CDR3 contains 15 residues. With 6 bases removed from V and 1 base from J, the gap between germline ends came to 17 bases. This CDR3 reads CSAFQLALGTDTQYF. The sequenced part of the CDR3 DNA is TGCAGTGCATTCCAACTAGCTTTGGGCACAGATACG.

As regards this clone: The DNA ends 3 residues before the CDR3 does, and the rest of the CDR3 is filled in from the germline J gene. V gene TRBV5-6 combines with J gene TRBJ1-2; D gene uncertain. The CDR3 runs 12 residues. CDR1 is SGHDT and CDR2 is YYEEEE in the germline V gene. The V and J ends lost 3 bases and 7 bases respectively, with 10 bases between them. The DNA read from the CDR3 is TGTGCCAGCAGCTCCAATCCGGGTGGC. Translation gives CASSSNPGG. The CDR3 as a whole reads CASSSNPGGYTF.

With respect to this clone: The CDR3 extends 3 residues past the end of the read, so its final part is completed from the germline J gene. This chain links TRBV2 with TRBJ1-2; 7 nucleotides agree with TRBD1. The V segment lost 8 bases and the J segment 7 bases; nucleotides outside the gene matches: 10. CDR1 SNHLY and CDR2 FYNNEI come from the germline V gene. The CDR3 is 13 residues long. The CDR3 spells CASGFTGEGGYTF. The sequenced part of the CDR3 DNA is TGTGCCAGCGGATTCACAGGGGAAGGTGGC.

A note on this clone: The CDR3 end lies 3 residues beyond the end of the read and is filled in from the germline J gene. J is TRBJ1-2 and V is TRBV20-1, with unresolved D. This CDR3 comprises 12 residues. CDR1 is DFQATT, CDR2 SNEGSKA, per germline (reference sequence). V dropped 2 bases and J dropped 1 base, with 5 bases sitting between them. The CDR3 here is CSARRGNYGYTF. CDR3 DNA, as far as it was read: TGCAGTGCTAGACGGGGTAACTATGGC.

Concerning this clone itself: The read stops 3 residues short of the end of the CDR3; the missing end is completed from the germline J gene. This chain joins TRBV2 and TRBJ1-6; D unclear. Between the trimmed V and J ends, which lost 7 bases and 8 bases, there was a span of 15 bases. CDR1 is SNHLY and CDR2 is FYNNEI in the germline V gene. The CDR3 spans 14 residues. The CDR3 bases that were read are TGTGCCAGCAATGGCTTTAACGTGTATTCACCC. It specifies CASNGFNVYSP. The full CDR3 protein is CASNGFNVYSPLHF.

For this clone: The read halts 3 residues ahead of the CDR3 end, with the missing end drawn from the germline J gene. The chain employs TRBV18 and TRBJ1-5; 10 bases map to TRBD1. CDR1 is KGHSH, CDR2 LQKENI, per germline. The J segment lost 5 bases and the V segment lost 2 bases, leaving 3 bases of the junction unmatched. The CDR3 runs to 15 residues. The covered CDR3 bases are TGTGCCAGCTCACCAACGACAGGGGGCGATCAGCCC. Translating it yields CASSPTTGGDQP. The full CDR3 reads CASSPTTGGDQPQHF. Supplemented by reference TRBV18 and TRBJ1-5, the full variable domain reads NAGVMQNPRHLVRRRGQEARLRCSPMKGHSHVYWYRQLPEEGLKFMVYLQKENIIDESGMPKERFSAEFPKEGPSILRIQQVVRGDSAAYFCASSPTTGGDQPQHFGDGTRLSIL.

For this clone: The read terminates 3 residues ahead of where the CDR3 ends, so the germline J gene completes it. This chain joins TRBV7-2 and TRBJ2-5; 7 bases agree with TRBD2. J gave up 5 bases and V 3 bases, and 3 bases lay outside the gene matches. Per germline, CDR1 SGHTA and CDR2 FQGNSA. The CDR3 totals 13 residues. The CDR3 is CASSFGGRETQYF. The CDR3 DNA, read in part, is TGTGCCAGCAGCTTCGGGGGGAGGGAGACC.

The CDR3 DNA, read in part, is TGTGCCAGCAGCTTAGGACAGAATCATTCACCC. Its translation is CASSLGQNHSP. The whole CDR3 protein reads CASSLGQNHSPLHF. The rearrangement joins TRBV7-8 to TRBJ1-6; D may be TRBD1 (5 bases). The read gets to within 3 residues of the CDR3 end, and the germline J gene fills in the rest. This CDR3 is 14 amino acids long. V shed 1 base and J shed 8 bases, with 9 bases lying between them. The germline gives CDR1 SGHVS, CDR2 FQNEAQ.

Concerning this clone itself: The CDR3 end is not reached by the read, which stops 3 residues before it; the germline J gene fills it in. This rearrangement joins TRBV7-8 to TRBJ1-1; TRBD1 matches 7 bases. The length of the CDR3 is 15 residues. The V gene's germline CDR1 is SGHVS and CDR2 FQNEAQ. V dropped 0 bases and J dropped 4; count of bases not matched to a gene: 5. The DNA read from the CDR3 is TGTGCCAGCAGCTTAGCGAGAGGGGGCGGCACTGAA. Its translation: CASSLARGGGTE. The entire CDR3 protein is CASSLARGGGTEAFF.

About this clone: The sequence runs out 3 residues before the end of the CDR3; the remainder is reconstructed from the germline J gene. This chain links TRBV7-2 with TRBJ2-5; maybe TRBD2 (6 bases). The germline V and J ends were trimmed by 4 bases and 5 bases, with 11 bases remaining between them. The CDR3 runs 13 residues. Germline V gives CDR1 SGHTA, CDR2 FQGNSA. Here the CDR3 reads CASSWTGRETQYF. The covered CDR3 bases are TGTGCCAGCAGCTGGACGGGGAGGGAGACC.

Worth noting for this clone: The CDR3 end is not reached by the read, which stops 3 residues before it; the germline J gene fills it in. The genes are TRBV4-1 and TRBJ1-2, with 11 positions matching TRBD1. CDR3 size: 16 residues. Germline lookup yields CDR1 MGHRA and CDR2 YSYEKL. Trimming cost V 0 bases and J 4 bases; bases outside gene matches: 4. The DNA read from the CDR3 is TGCGCCAGCAGCCAAGATTGGGGGACAGGGGGCTATGGC. Amino acids: CASSQDWGTGGYG. The full CDR3 is CASSQDWGTGGYGYTF.

Concerning this clone: With the read ending 3 residues before the CDR3 end, the germline J gene is used to fill in that end. V is TRBV19 and J is TRBJ1-1; 8 bases agree with TRBD1. V shed 7 bases, J shed 4 bases, and the junction held 8 bases outside the gene matches. The CDR3 is 14 amino acids. CDR1 and CDR2 from the germline V gene are LNHDA and SQIVND (reference sequence). This CDR3 reads CASNHRGLGTEAFF. The DNA read from the CDR3 is TGTGCCAGTAACCACAGGGGGTTGGGCACTGAA.

As concerns this clone: The read stops 3 residues short of the end of the CDR3; the missing end is completed from the germline J gene. J is TRBJ1-4 and V is TRBV19; tentative D call: TRBD1 (6 bases). This CDR3 region has 13 residues. The germline V gene encodes CDR1 LNHDA and CDR2 SQIVND (reference sequence). V was pared by 8 bases and J by 7 bases, with 14 bases between. CDR3 sequence: CASEDSSFEKLFF. The CDR3 bases that were read are TGTGCCAGTGAGGACAGTTCTTTTGAAAAA. The variable domain in full, with the rest retrieved from reference TRBV19 and TRBJ1-4, is DGGITQSPKYLFRKEGQNVTLSCEQNLNHDAMYWYRQDPGQGLRLIYYSQIVNDFQKGDIAEGYSVSREKKESFPLTVTSAQKNPTAFYLCASEDSSFEKLFFGSGTQLSVL.

CDR3: CASSPDRARVYSNQPQHF. The sequenced part of the CDR3 DNA is TGTGCCAGCAGCCCGGACAGGGCCCGAGTTTATAGCAATCAGCCC. V usage is TRBV7-8 and J usage is TRBJ1-5, with 8 bases that match TRBD1. Coverage ceases 3 residues before the CDR3 finishes, and the germline J gene fills in the end. The CDR3 runs 18 residues. Per germline, CDR1 SGHVS and CDR2 FQNEAQ. J gave up 0 bases and V 5 bases, and 12 bases lay outside the gene matches. The full variable domain, with the rest looked up from reference TRBV7-8 and TRBJ1-5, is GAGVSQSPRYKVAKRGQDVALRCDPISGHVSLFWYQQALGQGPEFLTYFQNEAQLDKSGLPSDRFFAERPEGSVSTLKIQRTQQEDSAVYLCASSPDRARVYSNQPQHFGDGTRLSIL.

As regards this clone: Coverage ceases 3 residues before the CDR3 finishes, and the germline J gene fills in the end. The V call is TRBV30, the J call TRBJ2-4; TRBD2 matches at 13 bases. This CDR3 is built from 20 residues. V lost 5 bases to trimming and J lost 0 bases; unmatched junction nucleotides: 16. Germline-derived CDR1 and CDR2 are GTSNPN and SVGIG (reference sequence). The CDR3 bases that were read are TGTGCCTGGGGGTACCCTCCGGGACTAGCGGGGACATTAGCCAAAAACATT. Translated: CAWGYPPGLAGTLAKNI. The full CDR3 protein is CAWGYPPGLAGTLAKNIQYF.

As to this clone: The CDR3 end lies 3 residues beyond the end of the read and is filled in from the germline J gene. The chain uses TRBV19 and TRBJ1-1; no clear D gene. The V gene's germline CDR1 is LNHDA and CDR2 SQIVND (reference sequence). This CDR3 comprises 13 residues. The CDR3 is CASSIEVSSQAFF. The sequenced CDR3 bases are TGTGCCAGTAGTATAGAAGTTAGTTCCCAA. The whole variable domain, filled in from reference TRBV19 and TRBJ1-1, reads DGGITQSPKYLFRKEGQNVTLSCEQNLNHDAMYWYRQDPGQGLRLIYYSQIVNDFQKGDIAEGYSVSREKKESFPLTVTSAQKNPTAFYLCASSIEVSSQAFFGQGTRLTVV.

This chain's CDR3 is CASSLGGLAGDNEQFF. The CDR3 DNA, read in part, is TGCGCCAGCAGCTTGGGAGGACTAGCGGGGGACAATGAG. V and J are TRBV5-1 and TRBJ2-1; 13 bases map to TRBD2. The read falls 3 residues short of the CDR3 end, and the missing part is taken from the germline J gene. CDR3 length equals 16 residues. With 0 bases clipped from V and 5 bases from J, the junction kept 2 bases outside the gene matches. Germline V lookup: CDR1 SGHRS, CDR2 YFSETQ. Variable domain in full (rest from reference TRBV5-1 and TRBJ2-1): KAGVTQTPRYLIKTRGQQVTLSCSPISGHRSVSWYQQTPGQGLQFLFEYFSETQRNKGNFPGRFSGRQFSNSRSEMNVSTLELGDSALYLCASSLGGLAGDNEQFFGPGTRLTVL.